This entry describes one T cell receptor (beta chain). Self-reported history from a screening survey and questionnaire set each donor's cohort. With V trimmed by 4 bases and J by 4 bases, 12 bases remained unmatched. Germline CDR1 is LGHDT and CDR2 is YNNKEL (reference sequence). The CDR3 totals 17 residues. Here immunoSEQ multiplex PCR was the method, and the copy in TCRdb shows in-frame clones only, minus some. The sample contains some 300,000 clones, 85% to 90% of which appear only once. The data stem from a study of blood T cell repertoires in COVID-19. Study information: Spain, Italy and the United States supplied samples that represented acute and convalescent COVID-19.

Sequencing was performed on PBMCs or T cells enriched from blood (not recorded which). The chain couples TRBV3-1 (or the pseudogene TRBV3-2) to TRBJ2-3, with 9 bases lining up with TRBD2. The clonotype was recovered from a young woman who had recovered from COVID-19. CDR3 DNA: TGTGCCAGCAGCCGGAGGAAGATGGCGGGAGGGGCAGATACGCAGTATTTT. Protein sequence: CASSRRKMAGGADTQYF.